The source of this T cell receptor (beta chain) is a study of blood T cells in healthy people across ages. Alongside a J-beta primer mix, a sample-barcoded 5' primer served in a second PCR lasting about 6 to 12 cycles. Each CDR3 protein is one row after TCRdb ran MiXCR on the 5' RACE reads. The sample shows some 1.1 million distinct CDR3 sequences, around two fifths of them seen only once. This CDR3 region has 14 residues. The V end was cut by 4 bases, the J end by 2 bases, with 12 bases between. The germline CDR1 and CDR2 sequences are SGHTA and FQGNSA. Each donor supplied 7.5 to 10 milliliters of peripheral blood. In regard to this clonotype: Its antigen is not known.

Regarding the study as a whole: TCR beta diversity was tightly associated with the proportion of naive T cells.

The chain uses TRBV7-2 and TRBJ2-7; no clear D. The receptor comes from a man aged 18 to 35 in good health. The sample consisted of blood. Here the CDR3 DNA reads TGTGCCAGCAGCTCCCTCGGGCAGGCCTACGAGCAGTACTTC. It encodes CASSSLGQAYEQYF.